The 21 T cell receptor beta chains given below trace back to one sample, sequenced in a study of CD8 T cells in Susac syndrome. Roughly 0.45 to 1 ug RNA was reverse transcribed with random hexamers. TCRdb re-called the immunoSEQ multiplex PCR reads through MiXCR, storing one row per CDR3 protein. The top ten clones hold approximately 0.13% of a sample with around 150,000 distinct CDR3 sequences, 95% of them seen once. Specimen: CD4+ T cells from PBMCs. The source of these receptors is a human donor with Susac syndrome.

The J gene is TRBJ2-7, the V gene TRBV20-1; D is unresolved. Looked up from germline, CDR1 is DFQATT and CDR2 is SNEGSKA (reference sequence). CDR3 length: 12 amino acids. V was pared by 3 bases and J by 4 bases, with 10 bases between. CDR3 bases: TGCAGTGCTAGCAACCCCTTTTACGAGCAGTACTTC. Its protein product is CSASNPFYEQYF.

This chain uses TRBV18 with TRBJ2-5; 8 bases agree with TRBD2. This CDR3 comprises 13 residues. Germline lookup yields CDR1 KGHSH and CDR2 LQKENI. V gave up 10 bases and J gave up 4 bases; unmatched junction bases: 8. The CDR3 DNA follows: TGTGCCACCGCAAGCGGGGGTCGAGAGACCCAGTACTTC. This sequence encodes CATASGGRETQYF. The whole variable domain, filled in from reference TRBV18 and TRBJ2-5, reads NAGVMQNPRHLVRRRGQEARLRCSPMKGHSHVYWYRQLPEEGLKFMVYLQKENIIDESGMPKERFSAEFPKEGPSILRIQQVVRGDSAAYFCATASGGRETQYFGPGTRLLVL.

CDR3: CASSRASGASTDTQYF. For the CDR3, the DNA is TGTGCCAGTAGTAGGGCAAGCGGGGCTAGCACAGATACGCAGTATTTT. This rearrangement joins TRBV19 to TRBJ2-3; 7 bases are shared with TRBD2. The germline gives CDR1 LNHDA, CDR2 SQIVND (reference sequence). This CDR3 contains 16 residues. Trimming removed 4 bases from V and 0 bases from J; junction bases left unmatched: 7.

The chain recombines TRBV7-2 with TRBJ2-5; 8 nucleotides agree with TRBD1. This CDR3 comprises 15 residues. Germline-derived CDR1 and CDR2 are SGHTA and FQGNSA. J was trimmed by 4 bases and V by 5 bases; bases with no gene match: 9. In DNA, the CDR3 is TGTGCCAGCAGCCCAGACAGGGGTCTTTTAGAGACCCAGTACTTC. Protein sequence: CASSPDRGLLETQYF.

V usage is TRBV20-1 and J usage is TRBJ2-3, with D possibly matching TRBD2 (6 bases). CDR3 length: 15 residues. Trimming took off 0 bases at V and 2 bases at J, with 12 bases between the two ends. Germline V CDR1 and CDR2: DFQATT, SNEGSKA (reference sequence). The CDR3 region is CSARDLRESTDTQYF. The CDR3 region has the DNA TGCAGTGCTAGAGATTTGCGGGAATCCACAGATACGCAGTATTTT.

This chain uses TRBV19 with TRBJ1-1; no firm D call. The CDR3 contains 12 residues. CDR1 and CDR2 from the germline V gene are LNHDA and SQIVND (reference sequence). Trimming cost V 10 bases and J 8 bases, with 17 bases left between them. CDR3 sequence (DNA): TGTGCCACGACGGGCCCCGCCCTAGAAGCTTTCTTT. Translated: CATTGPALEAFF. The variable domain in full, with the rest retrieved from reference TRBV19 and TRBJ1-1, is DGGITQSPKYLFRKEGQNVTLSCEQNLNHDAMYWYRQDPGQGLRLIYYSQIVNDFQKGDIAEGYSVSREKKESFPLTVTSAQKNPTAFYLCATTGPALEAFFGQGTRLTVV.

V gene TRBV29-1 combines with J gene TRBJ2-7, with 8 bases aligning to TRBD2. The germline CDR1 and CDR2 sequences are SQVTM and ANQGSEA. The CDR3 spans 16 residues. The trim removed 1 base at V and 7 bases at J, leaving 15 bases unmatched. The CDR3 DNA reads TGCAGCGTTGAAGCCCTCGGGGGGGCGGGACAAGGAGAGCAGTACTTC. It translates to CSVEALGGAGQGEQYF.

The rearrangement joins TRBV30 to TRBJ2-3, with a weak D call TRBD1 (5 bases). Germline V gene sequence: CDR1 GTSNPN, CDR2 SVGIG (reference sequence). The CDR3 totals 15 residues. Trimming stripped 4 bases from V and 9 bases from J, with 23 bases between. CDR3 region: CAWTQEWGRRPTQYF. The DNA of the CDR3 is TGTGCCTGGACCCAGGAATGGGGCCGCCGCCCGACGCAGTATTTT.

CDR3 DNA sequence: TGCGCCAGCAGCTTGGAAGCGACAGGGGTCGGCTATGGCTACACCTTC. This codes for CASSLEATGVGYGYTF. This chain uses TRBV5-1 with TRBJ1-2; 8 bases match TRBD1. CDR1 and CDR2 from the germline V gene are SGHRS and YFSETQ. CDR3 length: 16 residues. Trimming at V came to 0 bases and at J to 4 bases, leaving 8 bases not matched to a gene.

J is TRBJ1-1 and V is TRBV7-9; unclear D gene. With 0 bases removed from V and 1 base from J, the gap between germline ends came to 9 bases. The CDR3 contains 15 residues. CDR1 and CDR2 (germline): SEHNR, FQNEAQ (reference sequence). The CDR3 DNA reads as TGTGCCAGCAGCTTAGCGTCGGGAAGGAACACTGAAGCTTTCTTT. As protein: CASSLASGRNTEAFF.

The chain has TRBV7-2 and TRBJ2-7; TRBD2 matches 8 bases. Trimming cost V 2 bases and J 0 bases; bases outside gene matches: 9. This CDR3 region has 17 residues. Germline V gene data show CDR1 as SGHTA and CDR2 as FQGNSA. CDR3 residues: CASSLLLSLAGSYEQYF. The CDR3 DNA is TGTGCCAGCAGCTTATTGCTATCCCTAGCGGGCTCCTACGAGCAGTACTTC.

V and J are TRBV12-3 or TRBV12-4 and TRBJ1-1; TRBD1 is a possible D gene (5 bases). The ends were cut back, 5 bases at V and 8 bases at J, with 18 bases in the middle. The CDR3 is 14 residues long. The CDR3 is CASSARRRQSEAFF. CDR3 nucleotide sequence: TGTGCCAGCAGTGCACGACGCCGACAGTCAGAAGCTTTCTTT.

The chain links TRBV5-1 to TRBJ1-6, with D maybe TRBD1 (5 bases). The V gene's germline CDR1 is SGHRS and CDR2 YFSETQ. CDR3 length: 14 residues. With 1 base removed from V and 7 bases from J, the gap between germline ends came to 9 bases. CDR3 protein: CASSLMTDNSPLHF. The CDR3 DNA is TGCGCCAGCAGCTTGATGACAGACAATTCACCCCTCCACTTT. Full variable domain (missing parts from reference TRBV5-1 and TRBJ1-6): KAGVTQTPRYLIKTRGQQVTLSCSPISGHRSVSWYQQTPGQGLQFLFEYFSETQRNKGNFPGRFSGRQFSNSRSEMNVSTLELGDSALYLCASSLMTDNSPLHFGNGTRLTVT.

The chain joins TRBV29-1 to TRBJ2-1, with D unclear. Germline assignment: CDR1 SQVTM and CDR2 ANQGSEA. The CDR3 contains 12 residues. The ends were cut back, 0 bases at V and 8 bases at J, with 8 bases in the middle. Here the CDR3 reads CSVEDPGYEQFF. The DNA for the CDR3 is TGCAGCGTTGAAGATCCGGGCTATGAGCAGTTCTTC.

This clonotype was counted only a few times. The chain joins TRBV12-3 or TRBV12-4 to TRBJ2-7, with D hard to call. The CDR3 is made up of 11 amino acids. Trimming removed 6 bases from V and 3 bases from J, with 6 bases in between. The CDR3 DNA sequence: TGTGCCAGCAGGATTCACTACGAGCAGTACTTC. It codes for CASRIHYEQYF.

The V and J genes are TRBV30 and TRBJ2-5, with 9 nucleotides matching TRBD1. Germline V gene sequence: CDR1 GTSNPN, CDR2 SVGIG (reference sequence). The CDR3 covers 17 residues. The V and J ends lost 1 base and 5 bases, in that order; junction bases with no gene match: 14. The CDR3 loop reads CAWSGRLGQGVGETQYF. Here the CDR3 DNA reads TGTGCCTGGAGTGGACGCCTGGGACAGGGAGTCGGTGAGACCCAGTACTTC.

V gene TRBV30 combines with J gene TRBJ1-5; D may be TRBD1 (5 bases). The V gene's germline CDR1 is GTSNPN and CDR2 SVGIG (reference sequence). This CDR3 comprises 14 residues. V was pared by 1 base and J by 6 bases, with 13 bases between. CDR3 DNA: TGTGCCTGGAGTGCGCTGACAGCAGGTCAGCCCCAGCATTTT. Residues: CAWSALTAGQPQHF.

This chain connects TRBV19 to TRBJ2-2; TRBD1 matches at 9 bases. The CDR3 spans 14 residues. The V gene end was trimmed by 9 bases and the J gene end by 6 bases; junction bases not matched to a gene: 8. Germline CDR1 reads LNHDA; CDR2 reads SQIVND (reference sequence). The DNA of the CDR3 is TGTGCCAGCGCGGGACAGGGCTTTGCCGGGGAGCTGTTTTTT. This sequence encodes CASAGQGFAGELFF.

This clonotype was detected once. The chain uses TRBV6-6 and TRBJ1-2; D perhaps matches TRBD1 (5 bases). Germline assignment: CDR1 MNHNY and CDR2 SVGAGI (reference sequence). The CDR3 totals 14 residues. Trimming removed 7 bases from V and 2 bases from J, with 14 bases in between. CDR3 DNA sequence: TGTGCCAGCAAAGACAGCCCTCTCAACTATGGCTACACCTTC. It encodes CASKDSPLNYGYTF.

The genes are TRBV6-2 or TRBV6-3 and TRBJ2-2; D is unclear. The CDR3 spans 13 residues. Trimming took 6 bases from V and 6 from J, leaving 11 bases between them. The germline gives CDR1 MNHEY, CDR2 SVGEGT. The CDR3 loop reads CASSPNGPGELFF. CDR3 nucleotides: TGTGCCAGCAGCCCAAACGGACCCGGGGAGCTGTTTTTT.

The chain is built from TRBV18 and TRBJ2-3; 7 positions agree with TRBD1. The V segment lost 1 base and the J segment 6 bases; nucleotides outside the gene matches: 7. CDR3 length: 15 residues. The germline V gene has CDR1 KGHSH and CDR2 LQKENI. The CDR3 DNA sequence: TGTGCCAGCTCACCACGTGACAGGGTGGGCGATACGCAGTATTTT. This gives the protein CASSPRDRVGDTQYF.